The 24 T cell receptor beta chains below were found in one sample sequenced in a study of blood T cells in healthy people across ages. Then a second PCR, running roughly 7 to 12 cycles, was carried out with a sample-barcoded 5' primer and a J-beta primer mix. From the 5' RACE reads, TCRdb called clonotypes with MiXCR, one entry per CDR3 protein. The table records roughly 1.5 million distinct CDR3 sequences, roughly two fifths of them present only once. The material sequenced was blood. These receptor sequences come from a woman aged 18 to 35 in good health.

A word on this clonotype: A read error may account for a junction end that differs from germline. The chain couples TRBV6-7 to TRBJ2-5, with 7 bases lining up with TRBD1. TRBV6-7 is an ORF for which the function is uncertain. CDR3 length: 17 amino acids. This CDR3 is CASSCRDSQGFQEAQYF. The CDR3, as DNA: TGTGCCAGCAGTTGCCGGGACAGCCAGGGGTTCCAAGAGGCCCAGTACTTC.

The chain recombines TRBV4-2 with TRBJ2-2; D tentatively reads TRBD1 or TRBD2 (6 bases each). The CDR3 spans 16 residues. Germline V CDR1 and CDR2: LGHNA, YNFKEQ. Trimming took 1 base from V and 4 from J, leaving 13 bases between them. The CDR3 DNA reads TGTGCCAGCAGCCAAGGAGAGCCGGGGGCCACCGGGGAGCTGTTTTTT. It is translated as CASSQGEPGATGELFF.

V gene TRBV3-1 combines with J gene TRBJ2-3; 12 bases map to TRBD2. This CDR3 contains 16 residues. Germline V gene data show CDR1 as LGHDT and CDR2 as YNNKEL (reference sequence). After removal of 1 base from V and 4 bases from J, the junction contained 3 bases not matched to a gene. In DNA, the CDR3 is TGTGCCAGCAGCCAAGTGCCTAGCGGGGGGGCAGATACGCAGTATTTT. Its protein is CASSQVPSGGADTQYF.

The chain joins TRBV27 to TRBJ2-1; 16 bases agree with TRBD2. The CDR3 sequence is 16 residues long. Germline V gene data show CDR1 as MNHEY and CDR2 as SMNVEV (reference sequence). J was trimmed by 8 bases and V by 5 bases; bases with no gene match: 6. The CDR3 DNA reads TGTGCCAGCAGTCTGCTGGGGACTAGCGGGAGGGATGAGCAGTTCTTC. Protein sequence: CASSLLGTSGRDEQFF.

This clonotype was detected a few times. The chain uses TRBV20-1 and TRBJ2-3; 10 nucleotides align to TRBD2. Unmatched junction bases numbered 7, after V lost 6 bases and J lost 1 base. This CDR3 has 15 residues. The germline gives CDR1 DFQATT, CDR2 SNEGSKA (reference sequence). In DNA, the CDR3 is TGCAGTGCCAGTGCTAGCGGGAGAGGCACAGATACGCAGTATTTT. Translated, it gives CSASASGRGTDTQYF.

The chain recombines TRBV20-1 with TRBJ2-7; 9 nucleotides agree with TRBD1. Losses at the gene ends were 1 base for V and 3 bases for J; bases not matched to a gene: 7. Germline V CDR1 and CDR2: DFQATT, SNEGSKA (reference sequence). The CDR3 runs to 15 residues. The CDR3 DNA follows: TGCAGTGCTAGAGTTCCCGGGACAGGGTACTACGAGCAGTACTTC. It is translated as CSARVPGTGYYEQYF.

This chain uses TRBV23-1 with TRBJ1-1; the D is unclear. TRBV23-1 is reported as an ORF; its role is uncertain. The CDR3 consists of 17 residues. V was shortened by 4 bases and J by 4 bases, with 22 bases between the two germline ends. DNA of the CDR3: TGCGCCAGCAGTCCACCCGACCTAAAACCAAAGGGCACTGAAGCTTTCTTT. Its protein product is CASSPPDLKPKGTEAFF.

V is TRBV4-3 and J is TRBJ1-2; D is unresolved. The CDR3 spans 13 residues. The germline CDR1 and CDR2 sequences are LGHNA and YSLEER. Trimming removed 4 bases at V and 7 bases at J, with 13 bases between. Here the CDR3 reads CASSPDTDCGYTF. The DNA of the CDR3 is TGCGCCAGCAGCCCAGACACCGACTGTGGCTACACCTTC.

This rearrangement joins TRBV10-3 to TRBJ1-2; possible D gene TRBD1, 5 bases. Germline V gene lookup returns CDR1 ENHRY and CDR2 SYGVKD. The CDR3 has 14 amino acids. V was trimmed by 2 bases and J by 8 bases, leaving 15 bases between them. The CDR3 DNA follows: TGTGCCATCAGTGAGCAGGGCATCTTGGACGGCTACACCTTC. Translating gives CAISEQGILDGYTF.

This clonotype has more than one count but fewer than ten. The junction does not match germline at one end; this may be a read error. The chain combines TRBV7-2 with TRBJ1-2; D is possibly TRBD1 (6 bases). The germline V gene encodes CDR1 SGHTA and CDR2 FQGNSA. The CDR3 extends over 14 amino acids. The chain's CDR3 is CASSTSRDNYGYTF. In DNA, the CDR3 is TGTGCCAGCAGCACCAGCCGGGACAATTATGGTTACACCTTC.

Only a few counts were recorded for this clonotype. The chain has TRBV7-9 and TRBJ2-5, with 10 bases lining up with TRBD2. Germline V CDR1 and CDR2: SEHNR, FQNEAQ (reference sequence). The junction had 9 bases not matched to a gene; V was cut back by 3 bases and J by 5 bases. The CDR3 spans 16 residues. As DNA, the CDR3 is TGTGCCAGCAGCTTCCAACTAGCGGGGCACGGGGAGACCCAGTACTTC. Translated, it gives CASSFQLAGHGETQYF.

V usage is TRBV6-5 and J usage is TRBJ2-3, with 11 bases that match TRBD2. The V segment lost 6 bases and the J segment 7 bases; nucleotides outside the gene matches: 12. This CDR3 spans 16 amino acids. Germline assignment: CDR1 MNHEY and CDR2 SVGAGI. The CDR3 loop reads CASSPRIAGGMNTQYF. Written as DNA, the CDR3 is TGTGCCAGCAGCCCCCGCATAGCGGGAGGGATGAATACGCAGTATTTT.

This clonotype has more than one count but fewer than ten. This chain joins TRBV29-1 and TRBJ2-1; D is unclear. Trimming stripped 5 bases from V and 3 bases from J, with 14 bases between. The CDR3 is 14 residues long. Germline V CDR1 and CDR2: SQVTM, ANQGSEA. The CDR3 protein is CSVSSRLSYNEQFF. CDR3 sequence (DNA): TGCAGCGTTTCCTCTAGACTTAGCTACAATGAGCAGTTCTTC.

Here the CDR3 DNA reads TGTGCCAGTCTTGGGGCCAATGAGCAGTTCTTC. It is translated as CASLGANEQFF. V is TRBV2 and J is TRBJ2-1; D perhaps matches TRBD1 (5 bases). CDR3 length: 11 amino acids. The V end lost 9 bases, the J end lost 6 bases, and 9 bases lay between the germline ends. Germline V gene data show CDR1 as SNHLY and CDR2 as FYNNEI.

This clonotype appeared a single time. The CDR3 loop reads CSAEGNRGSSTDTQYF. DNA for the CDR3: TGCAGTGCTGAGGGGAACAGGGGTTCTAGCACAGATACGCAGTATTTT. The V gene is TRBV20-1, the J gene TRBJ2-3; 7 nucleotides align to TRBD1. The V and J ends lost 5 bases and 0 bases, in that order; junction bases with no gene match: 11. CDR3 length: 16 amino acids. CDR1 is DFQATT, CDR2 SNEGSKA, per germline (reference sequence).

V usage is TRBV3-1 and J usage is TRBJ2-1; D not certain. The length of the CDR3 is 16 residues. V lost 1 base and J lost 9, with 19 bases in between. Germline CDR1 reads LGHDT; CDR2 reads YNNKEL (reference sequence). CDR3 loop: CASSQAEWVKASEQFF. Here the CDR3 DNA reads TGTGCCAGCAGCCAAGCCGAATGGGTTAAGGCAAGTGAGCAGTTCTTC.

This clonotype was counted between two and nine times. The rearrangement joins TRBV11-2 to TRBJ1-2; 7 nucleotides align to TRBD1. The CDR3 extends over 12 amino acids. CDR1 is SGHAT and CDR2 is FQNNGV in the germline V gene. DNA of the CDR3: TGTGCTACCGCAGGGGGACCGGGTGGCTACACCTTC. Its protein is CATAGGPGGYTF.

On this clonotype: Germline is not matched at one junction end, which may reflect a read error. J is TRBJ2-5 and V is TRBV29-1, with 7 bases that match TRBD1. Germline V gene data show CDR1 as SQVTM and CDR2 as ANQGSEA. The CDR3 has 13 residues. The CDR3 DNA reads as TGCAGCGGTCAGGGACAGAACCAAGAGGCCCAGTACTTC. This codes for CSGQGQNQEAQYF.

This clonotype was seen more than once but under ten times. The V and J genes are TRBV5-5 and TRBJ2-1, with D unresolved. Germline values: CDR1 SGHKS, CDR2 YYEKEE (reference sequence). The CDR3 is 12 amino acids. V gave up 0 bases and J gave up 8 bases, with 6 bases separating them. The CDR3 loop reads CASSLGPHEQFF. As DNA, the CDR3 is TGTGCCAGCAGCTTGGGCCCCCATGAGCAGTTCTTC.

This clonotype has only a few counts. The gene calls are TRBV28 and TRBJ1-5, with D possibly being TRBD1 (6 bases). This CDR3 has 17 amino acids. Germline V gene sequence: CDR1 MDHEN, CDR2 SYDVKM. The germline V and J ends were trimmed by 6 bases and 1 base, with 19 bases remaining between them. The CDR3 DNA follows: TGTGCCAGCAGCCCGGGACGGAGGGGGATAAGCAATCAGCCCCAGCATTTT. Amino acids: CASSPGRRGISNQPQHF.

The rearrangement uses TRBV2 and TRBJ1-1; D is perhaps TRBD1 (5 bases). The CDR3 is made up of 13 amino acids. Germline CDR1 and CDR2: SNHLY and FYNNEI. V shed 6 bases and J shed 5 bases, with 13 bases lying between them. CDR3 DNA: TGTGCCAGCAGAAGACAGCCTGAGACTGAAGCTTTCTTT. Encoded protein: CASRRQPETEAFF. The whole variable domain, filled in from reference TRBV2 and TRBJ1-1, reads EPEVTQTPSHQVTQMGQEVILRCVPISNHLYFYWYRQILGQKVEFLVSFYNNEISEKSEIFDDQFSVERPDGSNFTLKIRSTKLEDSAMYFCASRRQPETEAFFGQGTRLTVV.

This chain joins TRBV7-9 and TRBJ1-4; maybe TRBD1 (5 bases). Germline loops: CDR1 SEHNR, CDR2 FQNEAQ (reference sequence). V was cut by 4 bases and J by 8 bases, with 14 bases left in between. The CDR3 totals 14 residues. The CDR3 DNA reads TGTGCCAGCAGCTACGACGGGGGGAGCGAAAAACTGTTTTTT. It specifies CASSYDGGSEKLFF.

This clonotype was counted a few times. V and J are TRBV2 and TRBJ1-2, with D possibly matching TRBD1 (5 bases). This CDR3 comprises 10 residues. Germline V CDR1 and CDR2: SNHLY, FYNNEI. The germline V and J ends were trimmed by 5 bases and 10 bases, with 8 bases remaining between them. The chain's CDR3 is CASSLGAYTF. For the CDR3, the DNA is TGTGCCAGCAGTCTTGGGGCCTACACCTTC.

The CDR3 spells CRVRAGATEAFF. The CDR3 DNA sequence: TGCAGAGTCAGGGCAGGGGCCACTGAAGCTTTCTTT. The V call is TRBV20-1, the J call TRBJ1-1; tentative D call: TRBD1 (6 bases). From germline, CDR1 is DFQATT and CDR2 SNEGSKA (reference sequence). CDR3 length: 12 amino acids.